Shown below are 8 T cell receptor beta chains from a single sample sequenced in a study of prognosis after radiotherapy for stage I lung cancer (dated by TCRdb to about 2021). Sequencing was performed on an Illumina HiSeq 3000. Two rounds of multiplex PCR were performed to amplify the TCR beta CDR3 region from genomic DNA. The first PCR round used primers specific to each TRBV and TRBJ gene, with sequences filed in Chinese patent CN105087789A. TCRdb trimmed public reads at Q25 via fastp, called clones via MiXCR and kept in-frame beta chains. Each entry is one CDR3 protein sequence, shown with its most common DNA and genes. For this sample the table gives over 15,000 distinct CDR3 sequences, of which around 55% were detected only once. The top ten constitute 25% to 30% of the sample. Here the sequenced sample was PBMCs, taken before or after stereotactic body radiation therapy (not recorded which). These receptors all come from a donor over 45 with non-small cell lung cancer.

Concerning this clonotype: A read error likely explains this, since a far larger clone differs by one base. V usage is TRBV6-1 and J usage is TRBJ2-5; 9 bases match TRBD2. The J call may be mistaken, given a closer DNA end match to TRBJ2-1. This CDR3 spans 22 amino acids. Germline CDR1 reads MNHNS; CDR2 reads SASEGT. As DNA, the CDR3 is TGTGCCAGCAGTGAACTAATCAGAGGCCTAGCGGGGTCCAGAAAAGGGCGAGGGGAGCAGTTCTTC. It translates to CASSELIRGLAGSRKGRGEQFF.

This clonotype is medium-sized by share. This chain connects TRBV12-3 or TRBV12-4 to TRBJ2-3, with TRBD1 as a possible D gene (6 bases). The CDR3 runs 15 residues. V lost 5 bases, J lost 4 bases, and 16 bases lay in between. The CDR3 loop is CASSPALGASDTQYF. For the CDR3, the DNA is TGTGCCAGCAGTCCGGCCCTGGGGGCGTCAGATACGCAGTATTTT.

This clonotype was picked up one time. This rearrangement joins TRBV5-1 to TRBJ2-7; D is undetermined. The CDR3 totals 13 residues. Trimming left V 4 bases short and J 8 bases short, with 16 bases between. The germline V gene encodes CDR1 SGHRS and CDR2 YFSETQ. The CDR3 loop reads CASSPEQLFQQYF. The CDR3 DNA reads TGCGCCAGCAGCCCCGAACAGCTTTTCCAGCAGTACTTC.

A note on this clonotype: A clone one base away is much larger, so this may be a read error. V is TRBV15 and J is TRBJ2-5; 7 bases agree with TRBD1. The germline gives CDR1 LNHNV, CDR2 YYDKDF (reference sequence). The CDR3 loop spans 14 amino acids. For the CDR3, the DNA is TGTGTCACCAGCGCTCGGGACAGCCAAGAGACCCAGTACTTC. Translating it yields CVTSARDSQETQYF.

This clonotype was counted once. The CDR3 coding sequence is TGTGCCAGCACCCTGGACAGGCGGGCTCGAGAGCAGTACTTC. Its translation is CASTLDRRAREQYF. V and J are TRBV6-1 and TRBJ2-7; 7 bases are shared with TRBD1. The CDR3 consists of 14 residues. The junction had 13 bases not matched to a gene; V was cut back by 7 bases and J by 7 bases. Per germline, CDR1 MNHNS and CDR2 SASEGT.

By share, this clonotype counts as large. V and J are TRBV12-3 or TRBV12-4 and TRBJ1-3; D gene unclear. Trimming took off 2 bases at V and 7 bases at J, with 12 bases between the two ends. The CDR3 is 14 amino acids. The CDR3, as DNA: TGTGCCAGCAGTTTAAAGCTGGGTAGGAACACCATATATTTT. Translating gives CASSLKLGRNTIYF.

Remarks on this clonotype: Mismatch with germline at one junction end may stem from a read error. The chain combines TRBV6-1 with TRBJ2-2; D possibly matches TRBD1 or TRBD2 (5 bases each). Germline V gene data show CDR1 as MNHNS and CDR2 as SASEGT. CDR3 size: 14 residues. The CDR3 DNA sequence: TGTGCCAGCATTCAGGGTCTAGGGACCGGGGATCTGTTTTTT. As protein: CASIQGLGTGDLFF.

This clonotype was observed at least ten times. Here the CDR3 reads CAISLMASSTDTQYF. The CDR3 coding sequence is TGTGCCATCAGTCTTATGGCTTCGAGCACAGATACGCAGTATTTT. V and J are TRBV10-3 and TRBJ2-3; no reliable D call. CDR3 size: 15 residues. Germline assignment: CDR1 ENHRY and CDR2 SYGVKD. Trimming cost V 5 bases and J 0 bases, with 12 bases left between them.